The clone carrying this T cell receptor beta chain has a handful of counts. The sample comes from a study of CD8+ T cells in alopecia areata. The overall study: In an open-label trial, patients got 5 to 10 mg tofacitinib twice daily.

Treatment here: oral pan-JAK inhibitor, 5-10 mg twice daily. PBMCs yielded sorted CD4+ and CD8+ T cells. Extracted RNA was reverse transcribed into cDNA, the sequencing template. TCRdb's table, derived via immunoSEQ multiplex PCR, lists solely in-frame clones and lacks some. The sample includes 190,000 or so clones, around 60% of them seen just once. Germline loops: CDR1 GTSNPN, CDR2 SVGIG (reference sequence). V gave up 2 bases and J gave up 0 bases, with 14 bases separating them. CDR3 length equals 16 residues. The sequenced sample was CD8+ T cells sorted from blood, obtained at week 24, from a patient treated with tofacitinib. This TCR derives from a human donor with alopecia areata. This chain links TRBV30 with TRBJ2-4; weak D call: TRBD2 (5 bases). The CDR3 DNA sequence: TGTGCCTGGAGTTTAGCCGTCGGGGAAGCCAAAAACATTCAGTACTTC. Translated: CAWSLAVGEAKNIQYF. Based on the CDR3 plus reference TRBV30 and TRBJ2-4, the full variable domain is SQTIHQWPATLVQPVGSPLSLECTVEGTSNPNLYWYRQAAGRGLQLLFYSVGIGQISSEVPQNLSASRPQDRQFILSSKKLLLSDSGFYLCAWSLAVGEAKNIQYFGAGTRLSVL.